This T cell receptor (beta chain) was sequenced for a study of blood T cell repertoires in COVID-19. Overall study: The United States, Italy and Spain were the sources of the acute and convalescent COVID-19 samples.

Trimming shortened V by 5 bases and J by 5 bases, and 16 bases separated the two germline ends. Germline CDR1 is SGHNT and CDR2 is YYREEE (reference sequence). The CDR3 is 14 residues long. Assay used: immunoSEQ multiplex PCR; TCRdb lists only in-frame clones, some missing. The repertoire holds some 120,000 clones, with about 87% as singletons. The chain combines TRBV5-4 with TRBJ1-1; possible D gene TRBD1, 6 bases. Source material: peripheral blood. The TCR was taken from a woman aged 55-75 years with acute or convalescent COVID-19. As DNA, the CDR3 is TGTGCCAGCAGTCCCCAGGGGCGCCGGACTGAAGCTTTCTTT. This sequence encodes CASSPQGRRTEAFF.